A selection of T cell receptor beta chains follows, all from one sample in a study of blood T cell repertoires in COVID-19. Using immunoSEQ multiplex PCR, the repertoire was profiled, and TCRdb retains in-frame clones only, with some absent. The sample lists 150,000 to 200,000 clones, 70% to 90% occurring once. Sequencing used peripheral blood. The receptors were sampled from a woman aged 50 to 60 with COVID-19, enrolled during active disease. Both conserved end residues are part of each CDR3. D genes are given only for firm matches. Clone size, where shown, is once, few, many, or a class for clones that have expanded.

TGTGCCAGCAGCTTAGCGCTGGGAGGGGGGGAAAAACTGTTTTTT	CASSLALGGGEKLFF	TRBV7-9	once	TRBJ1-4	.
TGTGCCAGCAGCTTAGACCCAACGGGTTATGGCTACACCTTC	CASSLDPTGYGYTF	TRBV11-2	.	TRBJ1-2	.
TGTGCCAGCAGCACCACCGGCGGACTAGCGAGTGAGCAGTTCTTC	CASSTTGGLASEQFF	TRBV21-1	.	TRBJ2-1	.
TGTGCCAGCAGCTTGTTATTTAGCGGAGCCTACAATGAGCAGTTCTTC	CASSLLFSGAYNEQFF	TRBV11-2	once	TRBJ2-1	.
TGTGCCAGCAGCTTACTAGGTGCCTACGAGCAGTACTTC	CASSLLGAYEQYF	TRBV7-2	.	TRBJ2-7	.
TGTGCCACCAGCACGACAGGGAACACTGAAGCTTTCTTT	CATSTTGNTEAFF	TRBV15	.	TRBJ1-1	.
TGTGCCAGCAGTCTTGGACTGAAAGCGGAAGCTTTCTTT	CASSLGLKAEAFF	TRBV12-3/TRBV12-4	.	TRBJ1-1	.
TGTGCCAGCAGTGACTCCCCGGGGGGTAGCGCAGATACGCAGTATTTT	CASSDSPGGSADTQYF	TRBV6-4	once	TRBJ2-3	TRBD2
TGTGCCAGCCTTAGCTGGGGGGGTGGCTACACCTTC	CASLSWGGGYTF	TRBV28	.	TRBJ1-2	.
TGTGCCAGCAGTTCGCCCCCCCGGGACAGTGGAAACACCATATATTTT	CASSSPPRDSGNTIYF	TRBV6-6	.	TRBJ1-3	TRBD1
TGTGCCAGCAGCTTGGGCGGATACAGGGGGTCATACTATGGCTACACCTTC	CASSLGGYRGSYYGYTF	TRBV7-2	.	TRBJ1-2	TRBD1
TGTGCCAGCAGTGATGGACAGGGGGGGAGCACTGAAGCTTTCTTT	CASSDGQGGSTEAFF	TRBV28	.	TRBJ1-1	TRBD1
TGTGCCAGCAGCTGGACTACCGTCAATGAGCAGTTCTTC	CASSWTTVNEQFF	TRBV7-2	.	TRBJ2-1	.
TGCGCCAGCAGCCAAGGCCGGGGGGCCTCAGAGACCCAGTACTTC	CASSQGRGASETQYF	TRBV4-1	.	TRBJ2-5	.
TGTGCCACCAGTGATCCCGCGAGAGGGAGCACAGATACGCAGTATTTT	CATSDPARGSTDTQYF	TRBV24-1	.	TRBJ2-3	.
TGTGCCAGCTCATACGGGGTCGGAGAAAAACTGTTTTTT	CASSYGVGEKLFF	TRBV18	few	TRBJ1-4	.